What follows is one T cell receptor (beta chain) and its context. The CDR3 is 13 residues long. The germline V gene encodes CDR1 SGHTA and CDR2 FQGNSA. V lost 5 bases, J lost 9 bases, and 7 bases stayed unmatched. The sample is drawn from a study of neoadjuvant nivolumab and ipilimumab in lung cancer. The table came from immunoSEQ multiplex PCR; TCRdb's copy has only in-frame clones and leaves some out. Here the sample spans fewer than 20,000 clones, 75% to 85% being singletons. This sample comprised tumor tissue, obtained after neoadjuvant nivolumab, alone or with ipilimumab, at or shortly before surgery. The source is an adult with non-small cell lung cancer. The rearrangement uses TRBV7-2 and TRBJ2-7, with 10 bases aligning to TRBD2. The CDR3 DNA sequence: TGTGCCAGCAGCGCCCAGAGCGGGAGGGGGCAGTACTTC. Its translation: CASSAQSGRGQYF.